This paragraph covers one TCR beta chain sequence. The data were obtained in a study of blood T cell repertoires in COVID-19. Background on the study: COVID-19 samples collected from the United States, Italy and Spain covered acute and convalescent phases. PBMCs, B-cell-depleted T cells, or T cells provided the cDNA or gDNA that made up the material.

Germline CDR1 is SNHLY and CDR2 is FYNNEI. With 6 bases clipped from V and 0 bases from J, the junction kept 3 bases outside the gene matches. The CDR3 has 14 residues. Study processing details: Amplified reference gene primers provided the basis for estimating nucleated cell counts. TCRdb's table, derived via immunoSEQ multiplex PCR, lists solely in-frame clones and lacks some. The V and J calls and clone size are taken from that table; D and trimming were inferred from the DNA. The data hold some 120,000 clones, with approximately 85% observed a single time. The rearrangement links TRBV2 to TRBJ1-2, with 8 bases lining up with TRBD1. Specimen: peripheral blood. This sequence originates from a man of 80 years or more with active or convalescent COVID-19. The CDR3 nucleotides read TGTGCCAGCAGCGTGACAGGGGCTAACTATGGCTACACCTTC. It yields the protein CASSVTGANYGYTF.